These 7 T cell receptor beta chains were sequenced from one sample in a study of blood T cell repertoires in COVID-19. Produced via immunoSEQ multiplex PCR; TCRdb's table is partial and in-frame only. Altogether about 190,000 clones are present, around 85% being singletons, with the ten largest covering less than 15%. Sequencing was performed on peripheral blood. These receptor sequences come from a man aged 50-59 years who had recovered from COVID-19.

The chain joins TRBV19 to TRBJ1-1; no definite D call. The V end was cut by 5 bases, the J end by 4 bases, with 14 bases between. Germline CDR1 is LNHDA and CDR2 is SQIVND (reference sequence). The CDR3 consists of 14 residues. CDR3: CASSVRSLGTEAFF. Written as DNA, the CDR3 is TGTGCCAGTAGTGTCAGGTCCTTGGGCACTGAAGCTTTCTTT. Based on the CDR3 plus reference TRBV19 and TRBJ1-1, the full variable domain is DGGITQSPKYLFRKEGQNVTLSCEQNLNHDAMYWYRQDPGQGLRLIYYSQIVNDFQKGDIAEGYSVSREKKESFPLTVTSAQKNPTAFYLCASSVRSLGTEAFFGQGTRLTVV.

The chain is built from TRBV15 and TRBJ1-3; D remains unclear. The CDR3 has 14 residues. V lost 4 bases and J 0 bases, leaving 7 bases between the germline ends. Germline V lookup: CDR1 LNHNV, CDR2 YYDKDF (reference sequence). The CDR3 loop is CATSIEISGNTIYF. The CDR3 bases are TGTGCCACCAGCATTGAGATCTCTGGAAACACCATATATTTT.

The chain is built from TRBV12-3 or TRBV12-4 and TRBJ2-3; the D is unclear. This CDR3 is 11 amino acids long. Trimming took 6 bases from V and 2 from J, leaving 3 bases between them. The CDR3 DNA reads TGTGCCAGCAGGTACACAGATACGCAGTATTTT. It specifies CASRYTDTQYF.

This sequence joins TRBV7-2 and TRBJ2-5; the D gene is possibly TRBD1 (5 bases). The V gene lost 1 base and the J gene lost 2 bases, with 17 bases spanning the gap. The CDR3 length is 17 residues. CDR1 is SGHTA, CDR2 FQGNSA, per germline. The CDR3 sequence: CASSLDRAGIDQETQYF. The CDR3, as DNA: TGTGCCAGCAGCTTAGATCGGGCAGGGATTGATCAAGAGACCCAGTACTTC.

This chain joins TRBV20-1 and TRBJ2-1; TRBD2 agrees at 9 bases. V dropped 3 bases and J dropped 7; count of bases not matched to a gene: 10. CDR3 size: 15 residues. Germline CDR1 and CDR2: DFQATT and SNEGSKA (reference sequence). CDR3 nucleotide sequence: TGCAGTGCTAGTTTAGGGTCTAGCGGGACAAATGAGCAGTTCTTC. Its protein is CSASLGSSGTNEQFF.

This chain uses TRBV6-1 with TRBJ2-1; 7 nucleotides agree with TRBD1. The CDR3 loop spans 17 amino acids. V trimming: 1 base; J trimming: 0 bases; junction bases outside the gene matches: 6. The germline V gene has CDR1 MNHNS and CDR2 SASEGT. CDR3 sequence (DNA): TGTGCCAGCAGTGAAGAGGCCGGGACAGTCTCCTACAATGAGCAGTTCTTC. Translated: CASSEEAGTVSYNEQFF.

The chain joins TRBV4-3 to TRBJ2-7; 8 bases match TRBD1. The length of the CDR3 is 14 residues. V lost 3 bases, J lost 3 bases, and 4 bases stayed unmatched. Germline assignment: CDR1 LGHNA and CDR2 YSLEER. The chain's CDR3 is CASSQDRASYEQYF. CDR3 bases: TGCGCCAGCAGCCAGGACAGGGCCAGCTACGAGCAGTACTTC.